The 18 T cell receptor beta chains listed next were all sequenced from one sample in a study of blood T cell repertoires in COVID-19. TCRdb's table, derived via immunoSEQ multiplex PCR, lists solely in-frame clones and lacks some. The data contain 150,000 to 200,000 clones, approximately 82% of them singletons. Sequencing input: peripheral blood. Every receptor here comes from a human donor with acute or convalescent COVID-19. The donor label of this sample is uncertain.

The chain uses TRBV7-3 and TRBJ1-1; 8 bases line up with TRBD1. The germline CDR1 and CDR2 sequences are SGHTA and FQGTGA. This CDR3 contains 14 residues. Trimming at V came to 5 bases and at J to 5 bases, leaving 7 bases not matched to a gene. The CDR3 DNA reads TGTGCCAGCAGCGTCGACAGGGGAAGGACTGAAGCTTTCTTT. It encodes CASSVDRGRTEAFF.

The chain recombines TRBV21-1 with TRBJ1-1; the DNA was not compared with TRBD1, the D call given in the table. TRBV21-1 is deemed a pseudogene. CDR3 length equals 16 residues. The CDR3 spells CASSKAPGVTKAEAFF. CDR3 DNA sequence: TGTGCCAGCAGCAAAGCGCCAGGGGTTACTAAGGCTGAAGCTTTCTTT.

This clone was counted only a few times. V usage is TRBV4-2 and J usage is TRBJ2-1; D remains ambiguous. The CDR3 is 15 residues long. Germline values: CDR1 LGHNA, CDR2 YNFKEQ. Trimming pared 0 bases from V and 4 bases from J, leaving 10 bases between. Here the CDR3 DNA reads TGTGCCAGCAGCCAAGATCGCGAAGCATACAATGAGCAGTTCTTC. Its protein is CASSQDREAYNEQFF.

The rearrangement joins TRBV10-1 to TRBJ1-2; 7 bases map to TRBD1. This CDR3 contains 15 residues. Per germline, CDR1 WNHNN and CDR2 SYGVQD (reference sequence). J was trimmed by 2 bases and V by 0 bases; bases with no gene match: 3. The CDR3 is CASSESGTANYGYTF. CDR3 coding DNA: TGCGCCAGCAGTGAGTCGGGGACAGCCAACTATGGCTACACCTTC.

The chain is built from TRBV15 and TRBJ2-2; 9 positions match TRBD2. This CDR3 spans 18 amino acids. Germline loops: CDR1 LNHNV, CDR2 YYDKDF (reference sequence). V shed 1 base and J 4 bases; nucleotides not matched to a gene: 10. CDR3 in amino acids: CATSRVGGRAGGTGELFF. The CDR3 nucleotides read TGTGCCACCAGCAGAGTCGGCGGGAGGGCTGGGGGCACCGGGGAGCTGTTTTTT.

The V gene is TRBV6-5, the J gene TRBJ2-5; 8 bases map to TRBD2. With 7 bases clipped from V and 5 bases from J, the junction kept 12 bases outside the gene matches. Germline CDR1 MNHEY, CDR2 SVGAGI. This CDR3 is built from 15 residues. The CDR3 DNA reads TGTGCCAGCACCGGGGGGGTAGACGACAGGGAGACCCAGTACTTC. As protein: CASTGGVDDRETQYF.

J is TRBJ2-5 and V is TRBV2; possibly TRBD2 for D (5 bases). Germline loops: CDR1 SNHLY, CDR2 FYNNEI. The CDR3 length is 18 residues. The ends were cut back, 0 bases at V and 2 bases at J, with 19 bases in the middle. CDR3 sequence: CASSEARGDLRGQETQYF. The CDR3 nucleotides are TGTGCCAGCAGTGAAGCTCGGGGTGACCTTAGAGGTCAAGAGACCCAGTACTTC.

The chain links TRBV7-3 to TRBJ2-3; 9 bases line up with TRBD2. The CDR3 spans 14 residues. Germline CDR1 SGHTA, CDR2 FQGTGA. Trimming took 2 bases from V and 3 from J; bases not matched to a gene: 0. The CDR3 DNA reads TGTGCCAGCAGCTTAGGACTAGCGACAGATACGCAGTATTTT. Translating gives CASSLGLATDTQYF.

The chain recombines TRBV12-3 or TRBV12-4 with TRBJ1-5; no clear D gene. V gave up 3 bases and J gave up 4 bases, with 4 bases separating them. The length of the CDR3 is 12 residues. CDR3 protein: CASSLRNQPQHF. The CDR3 DNA reads as TGTGCCAGCAGTTTGAGGAATCAGCCCCAGCATTTT.

The V gene is TRBV7-9, the J gene TRBJ1-6; 8 nucleotides agree with TRBD1. J was trimmed by 10 bases and V by 0 bases; bases with no gene match: 5. The CDR3 is made up of 15 amino acids. In germline, CDR1 is SEHNR, CDR2 FQNEAQ (reference sequence). The chain's CDR3 is CASSLATGGVSPLHF. The CDR3 DNA is TGTGCCAGCAGCTTAGCCACAGGGGGGGTATCACCCCTCCACTTT.

The CDR3 loop reads CASIPGQGAPGANVLTF. The CDR3 coding sequence is TGCGCCAGCATACCGGGACAGGGGGCTCCTGGGGCCAACGTCCTGACTTTC. The chain recombines TRBV5-1 with TRBJ2-6, with 12 bases identical to TRBD1. This CDR3 spans 17 amino acids. The V gene's germline CDR1 is SGHRS and CDR2 YFSETQ. The V and J ends lost 6 bases and 2 bases, in that order; junction bases with no gene match: 6.

The V call is TRBV27, the J call TRBJ2-7, with TRBD1 matching 10 bases. Germline assignment: CDR1 MNHEY and CDR2 SMNVEV (reference sequence). J was trimmed by 2 bases and V by 6 bases; bases with no gene match: 7. The CDR3 runs 15 residues. The CDR3 reads CASRAPGQGTYEQYF. CDR3 sequence (DNA): TGTGCCAGCAGAGCCCCGGGACAGGGGACCTACGAGCAGTACTTC.

The gene calls are TRBV20-1 and TRBJ1-1; 9 bases align to TRBD1. The germline V gene encodes CDR1 DFQATT and CDR2 SNEGSKA (reference sequence). This CDR3 spans 13 amino acids. Trimming at V came to 3 bases and at J to 3 bases, leaving 2 bases not matched to a gene. This CDR3 reads CSASRDRDTEAFF. The CDR3 coding sequence is TGCAGTGCTAGTCGGGACAGGGACACTGAAGCTTTCTTT.

The chain is built from TRBV28 and TRBJ1-4; 7 bases line up with TRBD1. V lost 10 bases and J lost 0; bases outside the gene matches: 8. CDR3 size: 15 residues. Germline lookup yields CDR1 MDHEN and CDR2 SYDVKM. CDR3 sequence (DNA): TGTGCCACTCGGGACAGCTTTGCAACTAATGAAAAACTGTTTTTT. Its protein is CATRDSFATNEKLFF.

This clone has more than one count but fewer than ten. The chain joins TRBV9 to TRBJ1-1; 7 bases match TRBD1. The CDR3 is made up of 15 amino acids. From germline, CDR1 is SGDLS and CDR2 YYNGEE. The V and J ends lost 4 bases and 5 bases, in that order; junction bases with no gene match: 11. CDR3 coding DNA: TGTGCCAGCAGCAAGTTAGGGACAGCAGGGACTGAAGCTTTCTTT. This translates into CASSKLGTAGTEAFF.

This chain connects TRBV5-1 to TRBJ1-1, with 8 bases identical to TRBD1. CDR1 is SGHRS and CDR2 is YFSETQ in the germline V gene. With 4 bases clipped from V and 3 bases from J, the junction kept 5 bases outside the gene matches. This CDR3 region has 14 residues. The CDR3 nucleotides read TGCGCCAGCAGCGCTCAGGGGGCGCACACTGAAGCTTTCTTT. It encodes CASSAQGAHTEAFF.

The chain couples TRBV21-1 to TRBJ1-2; the table's D call TRBD1 went unverified against the DNA. TRBV21-1 is designated a pseudogene. The CDR3 has 14 amino acids. CDR3 DNA: TGTGCCAGCAGCAATCACAGGGGGGACTATGGCTACACCTTC. This codes for CASSNHRGDYGYTF.

The chain couples TRBV7-2 to TRBJ2-7, with D maybe TRBD1 (5 bases). V lost 5 bases to trimming and J lost 3 bases, with 14 bases between them. CDR1 SGHTA and CDR2 FQGNSA come from the germline V gene. The CDR3 runs 14 residues. The CDR3 DNA is TGTGCCAGCAGCGCTGGGGCGGAGAGCTACGAGCAGTACTTC. Translating gives CASSAGAESYEQYF. Full variable domain (rest looked up from reference TRBV7-2 and TRBJ2-7): GAGVSQSPSNKVTEKGKDVELRCDPISGHTALYWYRQSLGQGLEFLIYFQGNSAPDKSGLPSDRFSAERTGGSVSTLTIQRTQQEDSAVYLCASSAGAESYEQYFGPGTRLTVT.